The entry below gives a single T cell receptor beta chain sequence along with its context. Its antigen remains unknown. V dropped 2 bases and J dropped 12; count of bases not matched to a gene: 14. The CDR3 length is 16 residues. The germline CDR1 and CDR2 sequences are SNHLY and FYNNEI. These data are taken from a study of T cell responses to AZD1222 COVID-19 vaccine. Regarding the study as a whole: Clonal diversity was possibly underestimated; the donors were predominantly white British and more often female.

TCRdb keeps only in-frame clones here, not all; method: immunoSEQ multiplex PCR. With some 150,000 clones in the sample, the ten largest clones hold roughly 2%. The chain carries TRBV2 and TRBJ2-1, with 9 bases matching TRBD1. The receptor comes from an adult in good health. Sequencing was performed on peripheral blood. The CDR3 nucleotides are TGTGCCAGCAGTGAAAGTGCCACCCAAACAGGGGGCATGCAGTTCTTC. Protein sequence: CASSESATQTGGMQFF.